The clone carrying this TCR beta chain showed up many times. The time point: before trial treatment. The data were taken from a study of low-dose radiotherapy and immunotherapy resistance in tumors. As for the study in general: The authors gave intravenous cyclophosphamide 200 mg/m2 every two weeks, one day before radiation and immunotherapy. A dose of 300 mg of oral aspirin was taken by patients daily for four cycles from cycle 1 day 1.

Germline V gene data show CDR1 as SGHNT and CDR2 as YENEEA. CDR3 size: 16 residues. V gave up 0 bases and J gave up 3 bases; unmatched junction bases: 1. cDNA synthesis used a TRAV/TRBV-specific primer set for both chains. A roughly 19-cycle PCR with a constant-region primer and V-primer adapter amplified TCRs. TCRdb re-called the reads through MiXCR, storing one row per CDR3 protein. The top ten clones hold approximately 5.4% of a sample with some 57,000 distinct CDR3 sequences, 25% of them seen once. Sequences were derived from PBMCs, sampled before treatment. This clonotype was sampled from a male donor with prostate cancer. V gene TRBV11-3 combines with J gene TRBJ2-1; 11 bases agree with TRBD2. Here the CDR3 DNA reads TGTGCCAGCAGCTTAGATGGGACTAGCGGCTACAATGAGCAGTTCTTC. It translates to CASSLDGTSGYNEQFF.